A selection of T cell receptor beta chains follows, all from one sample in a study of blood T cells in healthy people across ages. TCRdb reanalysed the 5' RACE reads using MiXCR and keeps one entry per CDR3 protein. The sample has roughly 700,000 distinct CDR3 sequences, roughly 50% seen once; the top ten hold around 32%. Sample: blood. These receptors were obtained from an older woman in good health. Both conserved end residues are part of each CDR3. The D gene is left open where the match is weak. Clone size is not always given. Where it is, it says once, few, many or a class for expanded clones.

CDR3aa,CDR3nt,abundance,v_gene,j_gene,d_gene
CSARDSGFNEQYF,TGCAGTGCTAGAGATTCAGGATTCAACGAGCAGTACTTC,-,TRBV20-1,TRBJ2-7,-
CASSRPGLDYNEQFF,TGTGCCAGCAGCCGCCCGGGACTAGACTACAATGAGCAGTTCTTC,-,TRBV7-2,TRBJ2-1,TRBD2
CASSPTGTSGRNEQFF,TGTGCCAGCAGCCCCACCGGGACTAGCGGGAGAAATGAGCAGTTCTTC,few,TRBV7-3,TRBJ2-1,TRBD2
CSARASPVYEQYF,TGCAGTGCTAGAGCCAGCCCTGTTTACGAGCAGTACTTC,-,TRBV20-1,TRBJ2-7,-
CASSARDRAYEQYF,TGTGCCAGCAGCGCCCGGGACAGGGCTTACGAGCAGTACTTC,many,TRBV9,TRBJ2-7,TRBD1
CASSSLLGSDTQYF,TGTGCCAGCAGCTCCCTCCTTGGGTCAGATACGCAGTATTTT,-,TRBV7-3,TRBJ2-3,-
CIAARQGEQYF,TGCATTGCGGCCCGCCAAGGCGAGCAGTACTTC,few,TRBV20-1,TRBJ2-7,-
CASSLGPTPTYEQYF,TGTGCCAGCAGCCTTGGACCGACACCAACCTACGAGCAGTACTTC,-,TRBV27,TRBJ2-7,-
CASSSTTGTRRNEQYF,TGTGCCAGCAGCTCCACAACCGGGACTAGACGTAATGAGCAGTACTTC,-,TRBV11-3,TRBJ2-5,TRBD2
CATSRVLRADTQYF,TGTGCCACCAGCAGAGTCCTGAGGGCAGATACGCAGTATTTT,-,TRBV15,TRBJ2-3,-
CASSVAQAGGQETQYF,TGTGCCAGCAGCGTAGCTCAGGCGGGAGGCCAAGAGACCCAGTACTTC,few,TRBV9,TRBJ2-5,TRBD2
CASSLPVGFGGDNNEQFF,TGTGCCAGCAGCCTTCCGGTGGGGTTCGGGGGAGATAACAATGAGCAGTTCTTC,-,TRBV7-2,TRBJ2-1,-
CASSYSGTGTYGYTF,TGTGCCAGCAGTTACTCAGGGACAGGGACCTATGGCTACACCTTC,-,TRBV6-5,TRBJ1-2,TRBD1